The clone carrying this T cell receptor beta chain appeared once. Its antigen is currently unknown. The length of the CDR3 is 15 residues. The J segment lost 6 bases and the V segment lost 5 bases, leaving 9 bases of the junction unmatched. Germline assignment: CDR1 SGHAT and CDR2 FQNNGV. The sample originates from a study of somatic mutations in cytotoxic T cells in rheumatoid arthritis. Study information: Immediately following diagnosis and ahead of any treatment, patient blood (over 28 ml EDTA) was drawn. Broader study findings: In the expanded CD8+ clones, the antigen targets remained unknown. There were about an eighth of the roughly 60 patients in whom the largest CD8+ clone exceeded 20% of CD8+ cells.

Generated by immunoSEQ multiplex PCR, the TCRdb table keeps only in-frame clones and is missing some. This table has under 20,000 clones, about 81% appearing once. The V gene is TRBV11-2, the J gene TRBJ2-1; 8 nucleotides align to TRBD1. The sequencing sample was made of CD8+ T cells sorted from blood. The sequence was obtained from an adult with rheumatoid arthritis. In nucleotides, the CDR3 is TGTGCCAGCAGCCAATCCAGGGGGCGCGGCAATGAGCAGTTCTTC. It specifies CASSQSRGRGNEQFF.